This TCR beta chain derives from a study of cytomegalovirus exposure and HLA in healthy donors. General study findings and limits: In a later analysis, most CMV-associated TCR beta chains appeared HLA-restricted.

Notes on this clone: The antigen remains unidentified.

Use of 60 Vbeta and 13 Jbeta primers characterized the PCR. Measured with immunoSEQ multiplex PCR; TCRdb has only the in-frame clones, and not every one. Of about 240,000 clones detected, about 86% appear once; the ten largest clones hold 8%. The CDR3 extends over 17 amino acids. CDR1 SGHVS and CDR2 FQNEAQ come from the germline V gene. J gave up 4 bases and V 7 bases, and 15 bases lay outside the gene matches. Sequenced sample: PBMCs. The sequence came from a woman in her sixties in good health and CMV-seropositive. This rearrangement joins TRBV7-8 to TRBJ2-3, with 9 bases fitting TRBD2. The CDR3 spells CASTISSGGVAADTQYF. Here the CDR3 DNA reads TGTGCCAGCACCATTAGTAGCGGGGGAGTTGCTGCAGATACGCAGTATTTT. Together with reference TRBV7-8 and TRBJ2-3, the CDR3 gives the full variable domain: GAGVSQSPRYKVAKRGQDVALRCDPISGHVSLFWYQQALGQGPEFLTYFQNEAQLDKSGLPSDRFFAERPEGSVSTLKIQRTQQEDSAVYLCASTISSGGVAADTQYFGPGTRLTVL.